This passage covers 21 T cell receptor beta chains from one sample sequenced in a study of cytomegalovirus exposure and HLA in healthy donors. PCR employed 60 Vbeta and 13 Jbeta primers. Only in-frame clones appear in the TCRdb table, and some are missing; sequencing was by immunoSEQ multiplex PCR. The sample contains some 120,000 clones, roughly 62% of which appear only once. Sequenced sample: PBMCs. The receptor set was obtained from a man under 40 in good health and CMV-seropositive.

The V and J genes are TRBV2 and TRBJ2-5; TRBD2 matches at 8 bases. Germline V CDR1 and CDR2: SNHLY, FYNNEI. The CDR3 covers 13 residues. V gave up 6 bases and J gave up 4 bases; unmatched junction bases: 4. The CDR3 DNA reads TGTGCCAGCAGCCTAGGACTAGCAGAGACCCAGTACTTC. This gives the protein CASSLGLAETQYF.

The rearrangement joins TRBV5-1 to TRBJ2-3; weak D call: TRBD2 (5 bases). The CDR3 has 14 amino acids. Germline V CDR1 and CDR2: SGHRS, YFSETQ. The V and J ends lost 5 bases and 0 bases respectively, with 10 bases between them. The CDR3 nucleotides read TGCGCCAGCAGGTTCTGGGAGAGCACAGATACGCAGTATTTT. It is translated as CASRFWESTDTQYF.

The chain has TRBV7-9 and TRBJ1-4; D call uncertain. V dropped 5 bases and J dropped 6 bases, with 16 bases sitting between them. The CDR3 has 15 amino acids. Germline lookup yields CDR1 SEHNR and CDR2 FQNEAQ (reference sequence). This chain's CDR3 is CASSPFGAAHEKLFF. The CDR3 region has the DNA TGTGCCAGCAGCCCGTTTGGAGCGGCTCATGAAAAACTGTTTTTT.

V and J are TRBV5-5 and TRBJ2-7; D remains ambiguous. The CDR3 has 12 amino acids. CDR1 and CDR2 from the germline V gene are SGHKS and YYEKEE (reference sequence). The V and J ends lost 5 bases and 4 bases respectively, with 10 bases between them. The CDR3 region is CASSLTFYEQYF. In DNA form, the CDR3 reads TGTGCCAGCAGTCTGACTTTTTACGAGCAGTACTTC.

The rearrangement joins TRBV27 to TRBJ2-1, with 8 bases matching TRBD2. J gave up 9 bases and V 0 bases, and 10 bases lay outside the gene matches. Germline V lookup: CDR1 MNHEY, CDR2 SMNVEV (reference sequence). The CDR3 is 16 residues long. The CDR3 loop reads CASSLSRGLVVGEQFF. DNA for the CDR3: TGTGCCAGCAGTTTATCACGGGGACTAGTGGTTGGTGAGCAGTTCTTC.

CDR3 region: CASSPLGQVSGNTIYF. CDR3 nucleotides: TGTGCCAGCAGCCCCTTAGGACAGGTCTCAGGAAACACCATATATTTT. J is TRBJ1-3 and V is TRBV7-6, with 7 nucleotides matching TRBD1. CDR3 length equals 16 residues. V was pared by 5 bases and J by 4 bases, with 11 bases of the junction left unmatched. CDR1 is SGHVS, CDR2 FNYEAQ, per germline.

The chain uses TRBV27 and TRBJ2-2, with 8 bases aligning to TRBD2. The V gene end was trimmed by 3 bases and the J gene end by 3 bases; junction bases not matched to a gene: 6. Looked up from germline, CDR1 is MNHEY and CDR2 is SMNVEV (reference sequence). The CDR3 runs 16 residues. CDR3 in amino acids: CASSLFAGGDTGELFF. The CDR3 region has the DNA TGTGCCAGCAGTTTGTTTGCGGGGGGTGACACCGGGGAGCTGTTTTTT.

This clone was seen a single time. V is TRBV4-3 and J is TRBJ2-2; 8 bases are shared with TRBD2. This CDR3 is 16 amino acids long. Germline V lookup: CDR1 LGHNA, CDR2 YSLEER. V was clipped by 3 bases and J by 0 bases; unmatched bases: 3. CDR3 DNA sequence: TGCGCCAGCAGCCATCTACTAGCGGCGAACACCGGGGAGCTGTTTTTT. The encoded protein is CASSHLLAANTGELFF.

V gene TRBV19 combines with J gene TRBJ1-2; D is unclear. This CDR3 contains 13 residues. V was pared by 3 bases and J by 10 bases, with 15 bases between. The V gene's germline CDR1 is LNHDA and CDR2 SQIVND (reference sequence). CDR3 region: CASSIRSGSDYTF. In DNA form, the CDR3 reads TGTGCCAGTAGTATCAGGTCCGGGAGCGACTACACCTTC.

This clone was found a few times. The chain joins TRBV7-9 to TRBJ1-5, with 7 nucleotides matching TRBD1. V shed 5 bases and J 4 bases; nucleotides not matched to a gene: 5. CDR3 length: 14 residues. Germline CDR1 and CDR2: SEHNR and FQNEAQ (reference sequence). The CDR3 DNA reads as TGTGCCAGCAGCGGGGGACAGCGTAATCAGCCCCAGCATTTT. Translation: CASSGGQRNQPQHF.

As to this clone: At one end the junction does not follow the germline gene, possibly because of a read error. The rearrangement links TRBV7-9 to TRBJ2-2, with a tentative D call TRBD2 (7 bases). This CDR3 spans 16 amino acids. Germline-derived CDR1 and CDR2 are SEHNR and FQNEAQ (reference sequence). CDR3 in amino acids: CSSTLGGAQNTGELFF. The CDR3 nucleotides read TGTTCCAGCACCCTTGGGGGGGCGCAGAACACCGGGGAGCTGTTTTTT.

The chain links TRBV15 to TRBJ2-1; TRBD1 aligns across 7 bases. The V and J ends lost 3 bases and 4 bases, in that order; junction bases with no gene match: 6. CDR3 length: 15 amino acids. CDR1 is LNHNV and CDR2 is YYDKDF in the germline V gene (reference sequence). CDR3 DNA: TGTGCCACCAGCAGGTACAGGGGACCGTACAATGAGCAGTTCTTC. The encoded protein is CATSRYRGPYNEQFF.

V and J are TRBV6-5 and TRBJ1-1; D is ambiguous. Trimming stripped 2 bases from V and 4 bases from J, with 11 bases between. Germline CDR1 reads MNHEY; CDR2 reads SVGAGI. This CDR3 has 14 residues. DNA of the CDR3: TGTGCCAGCAGTTACCCGGGTAGTGGCACTGAAGCTTTCTTT. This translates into CASSYPGSGTEAFF.

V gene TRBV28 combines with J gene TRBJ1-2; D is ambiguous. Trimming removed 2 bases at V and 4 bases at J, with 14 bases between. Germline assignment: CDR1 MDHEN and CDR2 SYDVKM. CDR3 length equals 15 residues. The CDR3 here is CASSLGLSFAYGYTF. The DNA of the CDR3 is TGTGCCAGCAGTTTAGGACTTAGTTTTGCCTATGGCTACACCTTC.

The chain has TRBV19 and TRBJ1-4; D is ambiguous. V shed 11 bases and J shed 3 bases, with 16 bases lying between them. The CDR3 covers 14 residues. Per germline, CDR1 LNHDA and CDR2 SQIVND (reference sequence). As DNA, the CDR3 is TGTGCCGGCAGCTCGGGGAGCGCTAATGAAAAACTGTTTTTT. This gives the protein CAGSSGSANEKLFF.

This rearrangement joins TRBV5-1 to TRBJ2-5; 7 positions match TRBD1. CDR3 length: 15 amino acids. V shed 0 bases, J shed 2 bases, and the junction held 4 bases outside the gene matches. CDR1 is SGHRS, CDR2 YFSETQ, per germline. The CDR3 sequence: CASSLEQGPQETQYF. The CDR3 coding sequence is TGCGCCAGCAGCTTGGAACAGGGGCCACAAGAGACCCAGTACTTC. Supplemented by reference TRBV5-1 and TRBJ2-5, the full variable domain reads KAGVTQTPRYLIKTRGQQVTLSCSPISGHRSVSWYQQTPGQGLQFLFEYFSETQRNKGNFPGRFSGRQFSNSRSEMNVSTLELGDSALYLCASSLEQGPQETQYFGPGTRLLVL.

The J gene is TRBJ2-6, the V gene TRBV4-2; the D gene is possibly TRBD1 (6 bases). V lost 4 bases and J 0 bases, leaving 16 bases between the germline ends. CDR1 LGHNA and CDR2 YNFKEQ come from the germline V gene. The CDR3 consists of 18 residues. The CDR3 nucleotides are TGTGCCAGCAGCCTAACCGGGACACCGACCTCTGGGGCCAACGTCCTGACTTTC. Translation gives CASSLTGTPTSGANVLTF.

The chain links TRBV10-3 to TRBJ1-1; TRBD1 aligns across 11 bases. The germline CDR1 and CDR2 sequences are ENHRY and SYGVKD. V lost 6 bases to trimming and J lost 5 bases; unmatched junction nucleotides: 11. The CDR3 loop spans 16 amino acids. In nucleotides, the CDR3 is TGTGCCATCAGCTTAATAGGGGGGACAGGGGGGACTGAAGCTTTCTTT. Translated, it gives CAISLIGGTGGTEAFF.

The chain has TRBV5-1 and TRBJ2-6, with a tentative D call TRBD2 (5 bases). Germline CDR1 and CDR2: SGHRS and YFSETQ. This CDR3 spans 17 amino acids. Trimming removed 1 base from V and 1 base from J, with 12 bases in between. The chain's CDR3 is CASSLLAMGSGANVLTF. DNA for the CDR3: TGCGCCAGCAGCTTGTTAGCGATGGGTTCTGGGGCCAACGTCCTGACTTTC.

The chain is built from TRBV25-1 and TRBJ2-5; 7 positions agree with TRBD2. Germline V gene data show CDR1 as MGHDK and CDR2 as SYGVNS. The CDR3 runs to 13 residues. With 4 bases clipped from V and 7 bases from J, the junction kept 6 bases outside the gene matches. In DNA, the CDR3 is TGTGCCAGCAGTGCAACAGCGGGATTGACCCAGTACTTC. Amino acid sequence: CASSATAGLTQYF. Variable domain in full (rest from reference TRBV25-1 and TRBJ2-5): EADIYQTPRYLVIGTGKKITLECSQTMGHDKMYWYQQDPGMELHLIHYSYGVNSTEKGDLSSESTVSRIRTEHFPLTLESARPSHTSQYLCASSATAGLTQYFGPGTRLLVL.

The CDR3 nucleotides read TGCGCCAGCAGCCGGACAGGAACACTAGCGAACACCGGGGAGCTGTTTTTT. Residues: CASSRTGTLANTGELFF. The rearrangement links TRBV5-1 to TRBJ2-2, with 7 positions matching TRBD1. This CDR3 has 17 residues. Germline V gives CDR1 SGHRS, CDR2 YFSETQ. With V trimmed by 4 bases and J by 0 bases, 9 bases remained unmatched.